This passage covers 2 T cell receptor beta chains from one sample sequenced in a study of blood T cell repertoires in COVID-19. Clones were read by immunoSEQ multiplex PCR, and TCRdb kept only the in-frame ones, dropping some. The data show roughly 400,000 clones, roughly nine tenths seen once. Sequenced input: PBMCs or T cells enriched from blood (not recorded which). The source of these receptors is a woman in her thirties who had recovered from COVID-19.

The CDR3: CSVVTQETQYF. The CDR3 DNA reads TGCAGTGTTGTGACTCAAGAGACCCAGTACTTC. The genes are TRBV20-1 and TRBJ2-5; D unclear. V was clipped by 7 bases and J by 2 bases, with 8 bases between them. CDR1 and CDR2 from the germline V gene are DFQATT and SNEGSKA (reference sequence). This CDR3 is 11 amino acids long.

The chain employs TRBV27 and TRBJ1-1; D may be TRBD1 (6 bases). Per the germline V gene, CDR1 is MNHEY and CDR2 is SMNVEV (reference sequence). The CDR3 is 16 residues long. Trimming pared 7 bases from V and 0 bases from J, leaving 18 bases between. This chain's CDR3 is CASKISQRQVNTEAFF. CDR3 nucleotides: TGTGCCAGCAAGATTAGCCAACGACAGGTGAACACTGAAGCTTTCTTT.